The clone carrying this TCR beta chain showed up just a few times. The antigen is unknown. The data originate from a study of tumor and adjacent non-tumor tissue in lung cancer. The template was RNA from unsorted bulk tissue. Distant lung tissue was collected more than 3 cm away from the tumor edge. This CDR3 spans 13 amino acids. The junction had 4 bases not matched to a gene; V was cut back by 4 bases and J by 7 bases. Germline CDR1 SGHAT, CDR2 FQDESV (reference sequence). Whole-study findings and limits: Tumor repertoires had a smaller top 100 clone share than normal lung.

TCRbeta libraries were built with three rounds of nested PCR, modified from ARM-PCR. TCRdb independently ran MiXCR on the multiplex PCR reads; one entry per CDR3 protein. The data hold some 80,000 distinct CDR3 sequences, with around 76% observed a single time. Sequencing was carried out using distant non-tumor lung tissue. This sequence joins TRBV11-1 and TRBJ2-1; TRBD1 matches at 7 bases. The TCR sequence derives from a man in his 70s with non-small cell lung cancer. The CDR3 nucleotides are TGTGCCAGCAGCTGGGAACAGGGGAATGAGCAGTTCTTC. Protein product: CASSWEQGNEQFF.